This entry features one TCR beta chain sequence. V was clipped by 1 base and J by 10 bases, with 10 bases between them. CDR1 MRHNA and CDR2 SNTAGT come from the germline V gene. The length of the CDR3 is 12 residues. The data are from a study of cytomegalovirus exposure and HLA in healthy donors. Primers included in the PCR were 60 Vbeta and 13 Jbeta primers. Here immunoSEQ multiplex PCR was the method, and the copy in TCRdb shows in-frame clones only, minus some. This sample has around 130,000 clones; 80% occur once, and the top ten carry under 6%. The chain employs TRBV6-4 and TRBJ1-1; D gene unclear. Sequenced sample: PBMCs. This TCR was sampled from a man aged 30 to 45 in good health and CMV-seronegative. DNA of the CDR3: TGTGCCAGCAGTGACTTGGCAGGTACAGCTTTCTTT. Protein sequence: CASSDLAGTAFF.